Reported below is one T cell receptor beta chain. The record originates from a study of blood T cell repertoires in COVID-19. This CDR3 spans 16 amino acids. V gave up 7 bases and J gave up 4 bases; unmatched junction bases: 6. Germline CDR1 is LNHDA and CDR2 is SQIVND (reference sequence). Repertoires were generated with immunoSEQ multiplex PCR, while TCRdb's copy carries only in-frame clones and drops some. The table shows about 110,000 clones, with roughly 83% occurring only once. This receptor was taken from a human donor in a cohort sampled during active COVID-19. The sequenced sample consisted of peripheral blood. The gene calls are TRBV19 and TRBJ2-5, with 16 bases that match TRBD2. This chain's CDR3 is CASTGLAGGGRETQYF. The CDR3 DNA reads TGTGCCAGTACGGGACTAGCGGGAGGGGGACGAGAGACCCAGTACTTC.